These 26 T cell receptor beta chains were sequenced from one sample in a study of T cell changes during pregnancy in multiple sclerosis. Clones were sequenced by immunoSEQ multiplex PCR, and TCRdb holds only the in-frame ones, with some missing. The sample lists tens of thousands of clones; 75% to 95% were seen once. The source was CD4+ T cells from peripheral blood mononuclear cells, collected in the third trimester of pregnancy. These receptor sequences come from a female donor in good health, enrolled as a control in a pregnancy study.

V is TRBV15 and J is TRBJ2-1, with 8 bases lining up with TRBD1. The ends lost 5 bases at V and 7 bases at J; junction bases unmatched: 10. This CDR3 is built from 15 residues. Germline V gene lookup returns CDR1 LNHNV and CDR2 YYDKDF (reference sequence). The CDR3 region has the DNA TGTGCCACCAGCCCCAGGGGGCTGCGCCCAAATGAGCAGTTCTTC. Protein product: CATSPRGLRPNEQFF.

On this clone itself: Other DNA sequences from this sample encode an identical CDR3 as well. The chain couples TRBV18 to TRBJ1-1, with TRBD1 identical over 7 bases. The CDR3 spans 14 residues. Germline-derived CDR1 and CDR2 are KGHSH and LQKENI. V lost 3 bases and J lost 2; bases outside the gene matches: 3. The CDR3 bases are TGTGCCAGCTCACCCGGGACAGCCAACACTGAAGCTTTCTTT. It yields the protein CASSPGTANTEAFF. Full variable domain (remainder filled in from reference TRBV18 and TRBJ1-1): NAGVMQNPRHLVRRRGQEARLRCSPMKGHSHVYWYRQLPEEGLKFMVYLQKENIIDESGMPKERFSAEFPKEGPSILRIQQVVRGDSAAYFCASSPGTANTEAFFGQGTRLTVV.

This chain connects TRBV19 to TRBJ1-2, with 9 bases matching TRBD1. Germline CDR1 and CDR2: LNHDA and SQIVND (reference sequence). The J segment lost 2 bases and the V segment lost 4 bases, leaving 11 bases of the junction unmatched. The CDR3 is made up of 17 amino acids. The chain's CDR3 is CASSTFRDRDSNYGYTF. The CDR3 DNA follows: TGTGCCAGTAGTACCTTTAGGGACAGGGATTCAAACTATGGCTACACCTTC.

The rearrangement links TRBV4-2 to TRBJ2-3; 9 positions agree with TRBD2. This CDR3 has 15 amino acids. Germline CDR1 is LGHNA and CDR2 is YNFKEQ. The J segment lost 2 bases and the V segment lost 2 bases, leaving 2 bases of the junction unmatched. For the CDR3, the DNA is TGTGCCAGCAGCCAACGGGGACTAGCCACAGATACGCAGTATTTT. Residues: CASSQRGLATDTQYF.

This chain links TRBV19 with TRBJ1-5; no clear D. This CDR3 spans 16 amino acids. The V end lost 5 bases, the J end lost 4 bases, and 18 bases lay between the germline ends. CDR1 and CDR2 from the germline V gene are LNHDA and SQIVND (reference sequence). CDR3 nucleotide sequence: TGTGCCAGTAGTCGATATACCGGAGGGTGGAATCAGCCCCAGCATTTT. It is translated as CASSRYTGGWNQPQHF. Supplemented by reference TRBV19 and TRBJ1-5, the full variable domain reads DGGITQSPKYLFRKEGQNVTLSCEQNLNHDAMYWYRQDPGQGLRLIYYSQIVNDFQKGDIAEGYSVSREKKESFPLTVTSAQKNPTAFYLCASSRYTGGWNQPQHFGDGTRLSIL.

The V and J genes are TRBV6-5 and TRBJ1-5; D possibly corresponds to TRBD1 (6 bases). V was pared by 5 bases and J by 7 bases, with 18 bases between. The CDR3 covers 15 residues. Per germline, CDR1 MNHEY and CDR2 SVGAGI. The CDR3 bases are TGTGCCAGCAGTACCGGGCAGGGGCGGTGGCAGCCCCAGCATTTT. Protein: CASSTGQGRWQPQHF.

The chain has TRBV2 and TRBJ1-6; D may be TRBD1 (6 bases). The V and J ends lost 9 bases and 7 bases respectively, with 13 bases between them. Germline CDR1 and CDR2: SNHLY and FYNNEI. The length of the CDR3 is 13 residues. CDR3 region: CARRGGQNSPLHF. The CDR3 DNA sequence: TGTGCCAGGAGGGGGGGGCAAAATTCACCCCTCCACTTT.

This chain joins TRBV7-3 and TRBJ1-1; the match to TRBD1 covers 7 bases. V dropped 5 bases and J dropped 1; count of bases not matched to a gene: 4. This CDR3 is built from 14 residues. Germline V gene lookup returns CDR1 SGHTA and CDR2 FQGTGA. This CDR3 is CASSKGQTNTEAFF. In nucleotides, the CDR3 is TGTGCCAGCAGCAAGGGACAGACGAACACTGAAGCTTTCTTT.

The J gene is TRBJ2-7, the V gene TRBV7-2; TRBD2 aligns across 10 bases. Germline V gives CDR1 SGHTA, CDR2 FQGNSA. Trimming took 5 bases from V and 0 from J; bases not matched to a gene: 4. The CDR3 runs 15 residues. The CDR3 DNA reads as TGTGCCAGCAGCGTGGGGACTAGCGTCTCCTACGAGCAGTACTTC. It specifies CASSVGTSVSYEQYF. The full variable domain, with the rest looked up from reference TRBV7-2 and TRBJ2-7, is GAGVSQSPSNKVTEKGKDVELRCDPISGHTALYWYRQSLGQGLEFLIYFQGNSAPDKSGLPSDRFSAERTGGSVSTLTIQRTQQEDSAVYLCASSVGTSVSYEQYFGPGTRLTVT.

The chain employs TRBV5-4 and TRBJ1-2; D perhaps matches TRBD1 (5 bases). Germline V gene lookup returns CDR1 SGHNT and CDR2 YYREEE (reference sequence). CDR3 length: 13 amino acids. The V and J ends lost 0 bases and 5 bases respectively, with 8 bases between them. The CDR3 region is CASSLEGSYGYTF. CDR3 in DNA: TGTGCCAGCAGCTTGGAGGGGTCTTATGGCTACACCTTC.

V and J are TRBV6-5 and TRBJ2-5; a possible D gene is TRBD1 (7 bases). The CDR3 extends over 14 amino acids. CDR1 and CDR2 (germline): MNHEY, SVGAGI. Trimming removed 6 bases at V and 5 bases at J, with 16 bases between. CDR3: CASSSEQGRETQYF. The CDR3 DNA reads as TGTGCCAGCAGCTCTGAACAGGGGAGGGAGACCCAGTACTTC.

The chain is built from TRBV19 and TRBJ1-3; D may be TRBD1 (6 bases). Trimming removed 4 bases at V and 5 bases at J, with 9 bases between. Germline-derived CDR1 and CDR2 are LNHDA and SQIVND (reference sequence). This CDR3 spans 13 amino acids. CDR3 in DNA: TGTGCCAGTAGTAGCGACAGGAGAAACACCATATATTTT. Its protein product is CASSSDRRNTIYF. Drawing the rest from reference TRBV19 and TRBJ1-3, the complete variable domain is DGGITQSPKYLFRKEGQNVTLSCEQNLNHDAMYWYRQDPGQGLRLIYYSQIVNDFQKGDIAEGYSVSREKKESFPLTVTSAQKNPTAFYLCASSSDRRNTIYFGEGSWLTVV.

This rearrangement joins TRBV29-1 to TRBJ1-5; D remains ambiguous. CDR1 is SQVTM and CDR2 is ANQGSEA in the germline V gene. This CDR3 spans 12 amino acids. Between the trimmed V and J ends, which lost 4 bases and 4 bases, there was a span of 8 bases. The CDR3 coding sequence is TGCAGCGTTGGGGAGTTAAATCAGCCCCAGCATTTT. Translating gives CSVGELNQPQHF.

This chain uses TRBV7-2 with TRBJ1-6; D possibly corresponds to TRBD1 (5 bases). Per the germline V gene, CDR1 is SGHTA and CDR2 is FQGNSA. This CDR3 region has 14 residues. Trimming stripped 6 bases from V and 5 bases from J, with 11 bases between. This CDR3 is CASRRQQDNSPLHF. The CDR3 DNA sequence: TGTGCCAGCAGAAGACAGCAAGATAATTCACCCCTCCACTTT.

The chain combines TRBV2 with TRBJ1-2; 9 bases match TRBD1. The CDR3 is made up of 14 amino acids. Germline V gene sequence: CDR1 SNHLY, CDR2 FYNNEI. V was clipped by 6 bases and J by 6 bases; unmatched bases: 8. The CDR3 protein is CASRAGTGTHGYTF. Here the CDR3 DNA reads TGTGCCAGCAGAGCCGGGACAGGGACCCATGGCTACACCTTC.

V and J are TRBV5-1 and TRBJ2-5, with 8 bases matching TRBD1. The germline V gene encodes CDR1 SGHRS and CDR2 YFSETQ. The CDR3 loop spans 14 amino acids. The J segment lost 2 bases and the V segment lost 3 bases, leaving 3 bases of the junction unmatched. CDR3 bases: TGCGCCAGCAGCTCCAGGGGGCAACAAGAGACCCAGTACTTC. This translates into CASSSRGQQETQYF.

This clone appeared once. The chain carries TRBV5-1 and TRBJ2-3; D may be TRBD1 (6 bases). Germline V gives CDR1 SGHRS, CDR2 YFSETQ. The CDR3 consists of 16 residues. V lost 3 bases to trimming and J lost 0 bases, with 14 bases between them. CDR3 sequence (DNA): TGCGCCAGCAGCTGGGATGGACAGCCTAGCACAGATACGCAGTATTTT. Translating gives CASSWDGQPSTDTQYF.

The chain carries TRBV6-1 and TRBJ2-4, with D possibly matching TRBD1 (5 bases). V was trimmed by 7 bases and J by 5 bases, leaving 12 bases between them. CDR1 is MNHNS and CDR2 is SASEGT in the germline V gene. This CDR3 region has 13 residues. The CDR3 nucleotides read TGTGCCAGCACCAGGGATGGCGAAAACATTCAGTACTTC. Translated: CASTRDGENIQYF.

This clone was seen a few times. The chain joins TRBV7-6 to TRBJ1-2, with 9 bases aligning to TRBD1. The CDR3 totals 13 residues. The ends lost 2 bases at V and 8 bases at J; junction bases unmatched: 3. Germline V lookup: CDR1 SGHVS, CDR2 FNYEAQ. CDR3 sequence (DNA): TGTGCCAGCAGCTTATCGACAGGGGGAGGCTACACCTTC. Its translation is CASSLSTGGGYTF.

This rearrangement joins TRBV30 to TRBJ2-3; 9 nucleotides match TRBD2. V lost 3 bases and J lost 5; bases outside the gene matches: 3. Germline loops: CDR1 GTSNPN, CDR2 SVGIG (reference sequence). The CDR3 consists of 13 residues. CDR3 residues: CAWRRGGVDTQYF. The CDR3 coding sequence is TGTGCCTGGAGGCGGGGGGGGGTAGATACGCAGTATTTT.

This clone has only a few counts. The V call is TRBV5-1, the J call TRBJ2-7, with 7 bases that match TRBD1. This CDR3 has 14 residues. Germline assignment: CDR1 SGHRS and CDR2 YFSETQ. J lost 5 bases, V lost 0 bases, and 5 bases had no gene match. The CDR3 loop reads CASSLGQGTHEQYF. The CDR3 DNA sequence: TGCGCCAGCAGCTTGGGACAGGGTACCCACGAGCAGTACTTC.

A word on this clone: The sample carries other DNA sequences with the same CDR3. The chain joins TRBV6-5 to TRBJ2-7, with 10 bases aligning to TRBD1. Germline lookup yields CDR1 MNHEY and CDR2 SVGAGI. The CDR3 length is 15 residues. The V segment lost 0 bases and the J segment 1 base; nucleotides outside the gene matches: 0. The CDR3 protein is CASSYSGQGSYEQYF. The CDR3 DNA follows: TGTGCCAGCAGTTACTCGGGACAGGGGTCCTACGAGCAGTACTTC.

V and J are TRBV5-1 and TRBJ1-2; unclear D gene. The V and J ends lost 1 base and 6 bases respectively, with 10 bases between them. Germline lookup yields CDR1 SGHRS and CDR2 YFSETQ. The CDR3 spans 13 residues. This CDR3 is CASSLSNGDGYTF. The DNA for the CDR3 is TGCGCCAGCAGCTTGTCAAACGGTGATGGCTACACCTTC.

The chain combines TRBV30 with TRBJ1-3; D gene unclear. Germline V gene data show CDR1 as GTSNPN and CDR2 as SVGIG (reference sequence). Trimming cost V 4 bases and J 0 bases, with 10 bases left between them. The CDR3 contains 14 residues. This CDR3 is CAWMPGSSGNTIYF. In nucleotides, the CDR3 is TGTGCCTGGATGCCGGGATCCTCTGGAAACACCATATATTTT. The full variable domain, with the rest looked up from reference TRBV30 and TRBJ1-3, is SQTIHQWPATLVQPVGSPLSLECTVEGTSNPNLYWYRQAAGRGLQLLFYSVGIGQISSEVPQNLSASRPQDRQFILSSKKLLLSDSGFYLCAWMPGSSGNTIYFGEGSWLTVV.

This sequence joins TRBV27 and TRBJ1-2, with TRBD1 identical over 9 bases. Trimming took 3 bases from V and 9 from J; bases not matched to a gene: 5. This CDR3 contains 13 residues. Germline V CDR1 and CDR2: MNHEY, SMNVEV (reference sequence). Here the CDR3 DNA reads TGTGCCAGCAGTTTGAGTGGACAGGGGAGCTACACCTTC. Translation: CASSLSGQGSYTF.

The rearrangement joins TRBV5-1 to TRBJ2-2, with D perhaps matching TRBD2 (6 bases). Trimming stripped 6 bases from V and 3 bases from J, with 9 bases between. Germline V gives CDR1 SGHRS, CDR2 YFSETQ. The CDR3 runs 13 residues. Here the CDR3 reads CASTPGDTGELFF. CDR3 bases: TGCGCCAGCACTCCGGGGGACACCGGGGAGCTGTTTTTT. Full variable domain (outside the CDR3, taken from reference TRBV5-1 and TRBJ2-2): KAGVTQTPRYLIKTRGQQVTLSCSPISGHRSVSWYQQTPGQGLQFLFEYFSETQRNKGNFPGRFSGRQFSNSRSEMNVSTLELGDSALYLCASTPGDTGELFFGEGSRLTVL.